The entry below gives a single TCR beta chain sequence along with its context. This specimen belongs to a study of shared clonotypes between healthy human individuals. Each replicate PCR on the sorted subsets used approximately 200 ng DNA (roughly 32,000 T cell genomes). Method: immunoSEQ multiplex PCR; TCRdb's copy keeps in-frame clones and lacks some. Here the sample spans roughly 2.5 million clones, approximately 90% being singletons. The CDR3 covers 19 residues. Sequences were obtained from naive CD4+ T cells sorted from blood. Subset denoted: CD45RA+ positively selected. The chain combines TRBV21-1 with TRBJ2-7; whether TRBD2, the table's D call, matches the DNA was not checked. TRBV21-1 is designated a pseudogene. The source is a man aged 18 to 29 in good health. The CDR3 DNA reads TGTGCCAGCAGCAAAGGCCCCAGTGTAAGCGGGGGGCTGCTCTACGAGCAGTACTTC. It is translated as CASSKGPSVSGGLLYEQYF.